These T cell receptor beta chains were read from a single sample in a study of T cell responses to AZD1222 COVID-19 vaccine. Here immunoSEQ multiplex PCR was the method, and the copy in TCRdb shows in-frame clones only, minus some. The profile shows more than 100,000 clones, approximately 89% of them singletons. The sequenced sample was peripheral blood, obtained on day 0 of AZD1222 vaccination. These receptors came from an adult in good health. Both conserved end residues are part of each CDR3. Each record gives: J gene, D gene, clone size, V gene, CDR3 protein, CDR3 DNA. The D gene is left open where the match is weak. Rows may omit the clone size; those that give it use once, few, many or a size class.

J gene: TRBJ1-3; D gene: .; clone size: .; V gene: TRBV15; CDR3 protein: CATSSYQTYSGNTIYF; CDR3 DNA: TGTGCCACCAGCAGTTATCAGACCTACTCTGGAAACACCATATATTTT
J gene: TRBJ1-2; D gene: .; clone size: .; V gene: TRBV4-2; CDR3 protein: CASSRREAVGGYGYTF; CDR3 DNA: TGTGCCAGCAGCCGACGGGAGGCTGTAGGAGGGTATGGCTACACCTTC
J gene: TRBJ2-1; D gene: .; clone size: .; V gene: TRBV6-2/TRBV6-3; CDR3 protein: CASSYGGLSSYNEQFF; CDR3 DNA: TGTGCCAGCAGTTACGGGGGATTGAGCTCCTACAATGAGCAGTTCTTC
J gene: TRBJ1-6; D gene: TRBD1; clone size: once; V gene: TRBV6-5; CDR3 protein: CASSPLTGGNSPLHF; CDR3 DNA: TGTGCCAGCAGTCCCTTGACAGGGGGGAACTCACCCCTCCACTTT
J gene: TRBJ2-1; D gene: .; clone size: .; V gene: TRBV19; CDR3 protein: CASSMGSTVGDEQFF; CDR3 DNA: TGTGCCAGTAGTATGGGGTCGACGGTGGGTGATGAGCAGTTCTTC
J gene: TRBJ1-5; D gene: .; clone size: .; V gene: TRBV12-3/TRBV12-4; CDR3 protein: CASSLERGQPQHF; CDR3 DNA: TGTGCCAGCAGTTTAGAGAGGGGTCAGCCCCAGCATTTT
J gene: TRBJ1-1; D gene: .; clone size: .; V gene: TRBV18; CDR3 protein: CASSRSDGNTEAFF; CDR3 DNA: TGTGCCAGCTCACGCTCGGACGGGAACACTGAAGCTTTCTTT
J gene: TRBJ1-2; D gene: TRBD1; clone size: .; V gene: TRBV28; CDR3 protein: CASRVTGGYGYTF; CDR3 DNA: TGTGCCAGCAGGGTAACAGGGGGCTATGGCTACACCTTC
J gene: TRBJ1-2; D gene: .; clone size: .; V gene: TRBV19; CDR3 protein: CASSILGTHGYTF; CDR3 DNA: TGTGCCAGTAGTATTCTAGGGACTCATGGCTACACCTTC
J gene: TRBJ1-1; D gene: TRBD1; clone size: .; V gene: TRBV19; CDR3 protein: CASSMLGQGMGTEAFF; CDR3 DNA: TGTGCCAGTAGTATGTTGGGACAGGGGATGGGCACTGAAGCTTTCTTT
J gene: TRBJ2-3; D gene: TRBD2; clone size: .; V gene: TRBV5-1; CDR3 protein: CASSLRTSGRAELDTQYF; CDR3 DNA: TGCGCCAGCAGCTTACGGACTAGCGGGAGGGCCGAGTTAGATACGCAGTATTTT
J gene: TRBJ1-5; D gene: .; clone size: .; V gene: TRBV2; CDR3 protein: CASQGQGINQPQHF; CDR3 DNA: TGTGCCAGCCAGGGGCAGGGGATCAATCAGCCCCAGCATTTT
J gene: TRBJ2-7; D gene: TRBD1; clone size: .; V gene: TRBV10-2; CDR3 protein: CASMGTDLVRRYEQYF; CDR3 DNA: TGCGCCAGCATGGGGACAGACCTCGTTAGGAGATACGAGCAGTACTTC
J gene: TRBJ2-3; D gene: .; clone size: .; V gene: TRBV2; CDR3 protein: CASTWGRQGSDTQYF; CDR3 DNA: TGTGCCAGCACCTGGGGTAGGCAGGGCTCAGATACGCAGTATTTT
J gene: TRBJ1-2; D gene: TRBD1; clone size: .; V gene: TRBV2; CDR3 protein: CASSREGTGYGYTF; CDR3 DNA: TGTGCCAGCAGCAGGGAGGGGACAGGCTATGGCTACACCTTC
J gene: TRBJ1-4; D gene: TRBD1; clone size: .; V gene: TRBV7-9; CDR3 protein: CASSKGQVRGGNEKLFF; CDR3 DNA: TGTGCCAGCAGCAAAGGACAGGTTCGAGGGGGTAATGAAAAACTGTTTTTT
J gene: TRBJ1-3; D gene: .; clone size: .; V gene: TRBV5-8; CDR3 protein: CASSFGQNLGNTIYF; CDR3 DNA: TGTGCCAGCAGCTTCGGACAGAACCTCGGAAACACCATATATTTT
J gene: TRBJ1-5; D gene: TRBD1; clone size: .; V gene: TRBV10-3; CDR3 protein: CAISESDRGQPQHF; CDR3 DNA: TGTGCCATCAGTGAGTCGGACAGGGGCCAGCCCCAGCATTTT
J gene: TRBJ1-6; D gene: .; clone size: .; V gene: TRBV6-5; CDR3 protein: CASSPQNPPLHF; CDR3 DNA: TGTGCCAGCAGTCCTCAAAATCCACCCCTCCACTTT
J gene: TRBJ2-7; D gene: .; clone size: few; V gene: TRBV5-1; CDR3 protein: CASSRVGAYEQYF; CDR3 DNA: TGCGCCAGCAGCAGGGTCGGAGCCTACGAGCAGTACTTC
J gene: TRBJ1-2; D gene: .; clone size: .; V gene: TRBV27; CDR3 protein: CASSSSQDRYGYTF; CDR3 DNA: TGTGCCAGCAGTTCAAGTCAGGACAGATATGGCTACACCTTC
J gene: TRBJ2-4; D gene: TRBD2; clone size: .; V gene: TRBV3-1/TRBV3-2; CDR3 protein: CASSQEGGRPNMLAKNIQYF; CDR3 DNA: TGTGCCAGCAGCCAAGAGGGGGGGAGGCCCAATATGCTAGCCAAAAACATTCAGTACTTC
J gene: TRBJ2-7; D gene: TRBD1; clone size: .; V gene: TRBV27; CDR3 protein: CASSLLNPGTGEQYF; CDR3 DNA: TGTGCCAGCAGTTTACTCAACCCTGGGACAGGGGAGCAGTACTTC
J gene: TRBJ2-1; D gene: TRBD2; clone size: .; V gene: TRBV14; CDR3 protein: CASSPGLAGGAMSNEQFF; CDR3 DNA: TGTGCCAGCAGCCCAGGACTAGCGGGAGGCGCTATGAGCAATGAGCAGTTCTTC
J gene: TRBJ2-2; D gene: .; clone size: few; V gene: TRBV7-9; CDR3 protein: CASSLLPGVNTGELFF; CDR3 DNA: TGTGCCAGCAGCTTATTACCAGGGGTGAACACCGGGGAGCTGTTTTTT
J gene: TRBJ2-1; D gene: .; clone size: once; V gene: TRBV5-1; CDR3 protein: CASSLGQGYNEQFF; CDR3 DNA: TGCGCCAGCAGCTTGGGCCAGGGCTACAATGAGCAGTTCTTC
J gene: TRBJ2-5; D gene: .; clone size: .; V gene: TRBV19; CDR3 protein: CASSGTPQETQYF; CDR3 DNA: TGTGCCAGTTCAGGGACGCCACAAGAGACCCAGTACTTC
J gene: TRBJ1-1; D gene: TRBD1; clone size: .; V gene: TRBV2; CDR3 protein: CASSGQGDTEAFF; CDR3 DNA: TGTGCCAGCAGCGGACAGGGAGACACTGAAGCTTTCTTT
J gene: TRBJ1-5; D gene: .; clone size: .; V gene: TRBV23-1; CDR3 protein: CASFSIHRASNQPQHF; CDR3 DNA: TGCGCCAGCTTTTCAATTCACAGGGCGAGCAATCAGCCCCAGCATTTT
J gene: TRBJ2-1; D gene: .; clone size: .; V gene: TRBV6-1; CDR3 protein: CASSEWTHNEQFF; CDR3 DNA: TGTGCCAGCAGTGAATGGACCCACAATGAGCAGTTCTTC
J gene: TRBJ1-1; D gene: .; clone size: .; V gene: TRBV21-1; CDR3 protein: CASSRDNMNTEAFF; CDR3 DNA: TGTGCCAGCAGCAGGGACAATATGAACACTGAAGCTTTCTTT
J gene: TRBJ1-6; D gene: .; clone size: .; V gene: TRBV2; CDR3 protein: CASSEQVKSPLHF; CDR3 DNA: TGTGCCAGCAGTGAACAGGTGAAGTCACCCCTCCACTTT
J gene: TRBJ2-5; D gene: .; clone size: .; V gene: TRBV5-1; CDR3 protein: CASSLREWETQYF; CDR3 DNA: TGCGCCAGCAGCTTGCGGGAGTGGGAGACCCAGTACTTC
J gene: TRBJ1-5; D gene: .; clone size: .; V gene: TRBV19; CDR3 protein: CASTLGGSRGNQPQHF; CDR3 DNA: TGTGCCAGTACCCTGGGTGGCTCCCGCGGCAATCAGCCCCAGCATTTT
J gene: TRBJ1-4; D gene: .; clone size: once; V gene: TRBV5-4; CDR3 protein: CASSETGLGEKLFF; CDR3 DNA: TGTGCCAGCAGCGAAACAGGGCTAGGGGAAAAACTGTTTTTT
J gene: TRBJ2-1; D gene: TRBD1; clone size: .; V gene: TRBV10-3; CDR3 protein: CATRIPDRGARDEQFF; CDR3 DNA: TGTGCCACACGAATTCCCGACAGGGGGGCCAGGGATGAGCAGTTCTTC
J gene: TRBJ2-1; D gene: .; clone size: .; V gene: TRBV20-1; CDR3 protein: CSARAEEQFF; CDR3 DNA: TGCAGTGCCAGAGCGGAGGAGCAGTTCTTC
J gene: TRBJ1-5; D gene: .; clone size: .; V gene: TRBV12-3/TRBV12-4; CDR3 protein: CASSFGGRQPQHF; CDR3 DNA: TGTGCCAGCAGTTTCGGGGGGCGTCAGCCCCAGCATTTT
J gene: TRBJ2-1; D gene: TRBD2; clone size: few; V gene: TRBV30; CDR3 protein: CAWGGLAGAYNEQFF; CDR3 DNA: TGTGCCTGGGGTGGACTAGCGGGGGCCTACAATGAGCAGTTCTTC
J gene: TRBJ1-4; D gene: .; clone size: .; V gene: TRBV9; CDR3 protein: CASSAGTGRHEKLFF; CDR3 DNA: TGTGCCAGCAGCGCCGGAACGGGTAGGCATGAAAAACTGTTTTTT
J gene: TRBJ1-1; D gene: .; clone size: .; V gene: TRBV6-5; CDR3 protein: CASRRGGQDTEAFF; CDR3 DNA: TGTGCCAGCAGAAGGGGCGGGCAGGACACTGAAGCTTTCTTT